Below, 26 T cell receptor beta chains from the same sample are listed, as sequenced in a study of PD-1 blockade in classical Hodgkin lymphoma. Repertoires were generated with immunoSEQ multiplex PCR, while TCRdb's copy carries only in-frame clones and drops some. The sample carries about 30,000 clones, about nine tenths recorded once. Time point indicated: newly diagnosed, previously untreated cHL patient sample. Magnetic negative selection was used to purify CD4+ T cells from thawed PBMCs. The sequencing sample was made of CD4+ T cells from blood. The receptors were gathered from a human donor with classical Hodgkin lymphoma.

The V call is TRBV5-1, the J call TRBJ2-6, with D perhaps matching TRBD2 (6 bases). The CDR3 is 18 amino acids. Trimming removed 4 bases at V and 0 bases at J, with 17 bases between. Germline V CDR1 and CDR2: SGHRS, YFSETQ. CDR3 sequence (DNA): TGCGCCAGCAGCCGGACCGGGACTGCTAGCTCTGGGGCCAACGTCCTGACTTTC. Its protein is CASSRTGTASSGANVLTF.

This clone was found a few times. V is TRBV13 and J is TRBJ2-1, with 7 positions matching TRBD2. The V and J ends lost 6 bases and 4 bases, in that order; junction bases with no gene match: 12. The V gene's germline CDR1 is PRHDT and CDR2 FYEKMQ (reference sequence). The CDR3 covers 16 residues. The CDR3 sequence: CASSSRTSSVYNEQFF. The CDR3 region has the DNA TGTGCCAGCAGTTCTCGGACTAGTAGCGTTTACAATGAGCAGTTCTTC.

The V call is TRBV19, the J call TRBJ1-3; D unclear. CDR3 length equals 14 residues. The germline V gene encodes CDR1 LNHDA and CDR2 SQIVND (reference sequence). The V and J ends lost 2 bases and 0 bases respectively, with 5 bases between them. CDR3 nucleotides: TGTGCCAGTAGTATAATGAACTCTGGAAACACCATATATTTT. It translates to CASSIMNSGNTIYF.

This chain joins TRBV9 and TRBJ1-3, with D possibly TRBD1 on 6 matching bases. The CDR3 extends over 15 amino acids. Germline V CDR1 and CDR2: SGDLS, YYNGEE. V shed 3 bases and J shed 4 bases, with 14 bases lying between them. CDR3 DNA: TGTGCCAGCAGCGCAAAACAGGGAGGAGGAAACACCATATATTTT. It yields the protein CASSAKQGGGNTIYF.

The rearrangement uses TRBV5-1 and TRBJ2-7, with 9 nucleotides matching TRBD1. Germline CDR1 SGHRS, CDR2 YFSETQ. V gave up 4 bases and J gave up 6 bases; unmatched junction bases: 8. The CDR3 consists of 14 residues. For the CDR3, the DNA is TGCGCCAGCAGCCCCTCGGACAGGGGAATCGAGCAGTACGTC. Translated, it gives CASSPSDRGIEQYV.

J is TRBJ1-5 and V is TRBV28; the match to TRBD1 covers 7 bases. Trimming cost V 7 bases and J 3 bases; bases outside gene matches: 12. The CDR3 has 16 residues. CDR1 and CDR2 (germline): MDHEN, SYDVKM. The CDR3, as DNA: TGTGCCAGCATTCCTTCCTCCGGACAGGACAATCAGCCCCAGCATTTT. As protein: CASIPSSGQDNQPQHF. The full variable domain, with the rest looked up from reference TRBV28 and TRBJ1-5, is DVKVTQSSRYLVKRTGEKVFLECVQDMDHENMFWYRQDPGLGLRLIYFSYDVKMKEKGDIPEGYSVSREKKERFSLILESASTNQTSMYLCASIPSSGQDNQPQHFGDGTRLSIL.

This chain uses TRBV7-9 with TRBJ2-1; D not resolved. V lost 4 bases, J lost 7 bases, and 11 bases lay in between. CDR1 is SEHNR and CDR2 is FQNEAQ in the germline V gene (reference sequence). This CDR3 is built from 13 residues. CDR3 sequence (DNA): TGTGCCAGCAGCTCGGCAAAGGAGAATGAGCAGTTCTTC. It encodes CASSSAKENEQFF.

The rearrangement links TRBV6-1 to TRBJ1-5; 8 bases line up with TRBD1. The CDR3 loop spans 17 amino acids. The germline gives CDR1 MNHNS, CDR2 SASEGT. V was pared by 0 bases and J by 1 base, with 5 bases of the junction left unmatched. The CDR3 protein is CASSEATGGRSNQPQHF. The CDR3 nucleotides read TGTGCCAGCAGTGAAGCTACAGGGGGACGAAGCAATCAGCCCCAGCATTTT.

The V call is TRBV15, the J call TRBJ2-3, with a possible D match to TRBD1 (5 bases). V lost 0 bases, J lost 0 bases, and 13 bases lay in between. The CDR3 consists of 17 residues. Per the germline V gene, CDR1 is LNHNV and CDR2 is YYDKDF (reference sequence). The CDR3 reads CATSRDGQGGSTDTQYF. CDR3 nucleotide sequence: TGTGCCACCAGCAGAGACGGGCAGGGTGGGAGCACAGATACGCAGTATTTT.

The chain recombines TRBV6-1 with TRBJ1-5; D gene ambiguous. The V gene's germline CDR1 is MNHNS and CDR2 SASEGT. The CDR3 consists of 15 residues. V shed 6 bases and J shed 5 bases, with 17 bases lying between them. DNA of the CDR3: TGTGCCAGCAGGTACCGGGCCCTAGGAGATCAGCCCCAGCATTTT. Translating gives CASRYRALGDQPQHF.

This clone was found once. The chain links TRBV11-2 to TRBJ2-5; 12 bases fit TRBD2. Germline CDR1 SGHAT, CDR2 FQNNGV. The CDR3 length is 14 residues. The ends lost 1 base at V and 13 bases at J; junction bases unmatched: 7. CDR3 DNA sequence: TGTGCCAGCAGCTTAGGACTAGCGGGGGAGGCCAGGTACTTC. Protein sequence: CASSLGLAGEARYF.

This chain connects TRBV6-1 to TRBJ2-7, with 11 nucleotides matching TRBD1. Germline CDR1 reads MNHNS; CDR2 reads SASEGT. This CDR3 has 14 amino acids. With V trimmed by 6 bases and J by 0 bases, 1 base remained unmatched. Here the CDR3 reads CASRGTGGSYEQYF. CDR3 nucleotide sequence: TGTGCCAGCAGGGGGACAGGGGGCTCCTACGAGCAGTACTTC.

V is TRBV5-1 and J is TRBJ1-2, with D uncertain. V lost 4 bases and J lost 3, with 16 bases in between. Germline V CDR1 and CDR2: SGHRS, YFSETQ. The CDR3 is made up of 15 amino acids. This CDR3 is CASSLPPPTDYGYTF. CDR3 coding DNA: TGCGCCAGCAGCCTACCCCCTCCGACTGACTATGGCTACACCTTC. The full variable domain, its missing parts supplied by reference TRBV5-1 and TRBJ1-2, is KAGVTQTPRYLIKTRGQQVTLSCSPISGHRSVSWYQQTPGQGLQFLFEYFSETQRNKGNFPGRFSGRQFSNSRSEMNVSTLELGDSALYLCASSLPPPTDYGYTFGSGTRLTVV.

This sequence joins TRBV7-6 and TRBJ1-3, with 7 bases identical to TRBD1. Trimming cost V 1 base and J 3 bases; bases outside gene matches: 3. CDR1 and CDR2 (germline): SGHVS, FNYEAQ. CDR3 length: 15 amino acids. The CDR3 DNA reads TGTGCCAGCAGCTTAGGCAGGGGGATTGGAAACACCATATATTTT. Its protein product is CASSLGRGIGNTIYF.

The CDR3 nucleotides read TGTGCCAGCTCACCCGTCGCTAGCGGCATCTCCTACGAGCAGTACGTC. Amino acids: CASSPVASGISYEQYV. The chain is built from TRBV18 and TRBJ2-7, with 7 bases aligning to TRBD2. With V trimmed by 3 bases and J by 0 bases, 8 bases remained unmatched. Germline V CDR1 and CDR2: KGHSH, LQKENI. This CDR3 has 16 residues.

This clone was detected once. The DNA for the CDR3 is TGTGCCAGCAGTGAGGGCTACAATGAGCAGTTCTTC. Its translation: CASSEGYNEQFF. The chain has TRBV2 and TRBJ2-1, with D hard to call. The CDR3 covers 12 residues. V gave up 3 bases and J gave up 3 bases, with 3 bases separating them. Germline V lookup: CDR1 SNHLY, CDR2 FYNNEI.

This clone was detected a few times. This rearrangement joins TRBV20-1 to TRBJ1-1; D gene uncertain. Germline loops: CDR1 DFQATT, CDR2 SNEGSKA (reference sequence). V dropped 4 bases and J dropped 3 bases, with 6 bases sitting between them. This CDR3 contains 11 residues. The CDR3 loop reads CSAIGDTEAFF. Written as DNA, the CDR3 is TGCAGTGCTATCGGGGACACTGAAGCTTTCTTT.

The chain links TRBV2 to TRBJ1-3; 10 nucleotides match TRBD1. In germline, CDR1 is SNHLY, CDR2 FYNNEI. With 8 bases clipped from V and 1 base from J, the junction kept 8 bases outside the gene matches. This CDR3 has 16 residues. Here the CDR3 reads CASSSRDRGSGNTIYF. DNA for the CDR3: TGTGCCAGCTCGAGTCGGGACAGGGGATCTGGAAACACCATATATTTT.

The CDR3 reads CASSQILAGVNNEQFF. The DNA of the CDR3 is TGTGCCAGCAGCCAAATTCTAGCGGGAGTAAACAATGAGCAGTTCTTC. J is TRBJ2-1 and V is TRBV4-2; 10 positions match TRBD2. Trimming took 2 bases from V and 5 from J; bases not matched to a gene: 6. CDR1 is LGHNA, CDR2 YNFKEQ, per germline. The CDR3 spans 16 residues.

In DNA, the CDR3 is TGTGCCAGCAGTCTGGCCGGGACATTGGGAGACTATGGCTACACCTTC. Its protein product is CASSLAGTLGDYGYTF. This sequence joins TRBV28 and TRBJ1-2, with D perhaps matching TRBD1 (6 bases). The CDR3 spans 16 residues. V shed 5 bases and J shed 3 bases, with 19 bases lying between them. From germline, CDR1 is MDHEN and CDR2 SYDVKM.

The V and J genes are TRBV5-6 and TRBJ2-7; 7 bases map to TRBD1. This CDR3 spans 13 amino acids. In germline, CDR1 is SGHDT, CDR2 YYEEEE. V lost 4 bases, J lost 7 bases, and 8 bases stayed unmatched. This CDR3 is CASSVLRTGEQYV. CDR3 nucleotides: TGTGCCAGCAGCGTACTTCGGACAGGAGAGCAGTACGTC.

In nucleotides, the CDR3 is TGTGCCAGCAGCGTAGATCAGTTGGTCCGTGAGCAGTTCTTC. Translating it yields CASSVDQLVREQFF. This chain links TRBV9 with TRBJ2-1; D is ambiguous. This CDR3 region has 14 residues. The germline V and J ends were trimmed by 0 bases and 9 bases, with 13 bases remaining between them. Germline-derived CDR1 and CDR2 are SGDLS and YYNGEE.

The rearrangement links TRBV7-9 to TRBJ2-7; D gene ambiguous. The CDR3 length is 15 residues. The V gene's germline CDR1 is SEHNR and CDR2 FQNEAQ (reference sequence). The V end was cut by 6 bases, the J end by 5 bases, with 20 bases between. The CDR3 sequence is CASRNGPTIVDEQYF. CDR3 nucleotides: TGTGCCAGCAGAAACGGACCTACAATAGTCGACGAGCAGTACTTC.

The chain joins TRBV28 to TRBJ2-3; TRBD2 agrees at 10 bases. The CDR3 contains 15 residues. Germline V CDR1 and CDR2: MDHEN, SYDVKM. J lost 8 bases, V lost 6 bases, and 11 bases had no gene match. CDR3 bases: TGTGCCAGCAGGGAGGCGCTAGCGGGAGCGGTTACGCAGTATTTT. This codes for CASREALAGAVTQYF.

The J gene is TRBJ1-2, the V gene TRBV4-1; D unresolved. This CDR3 region has 15 residues. V was pared by 0 bases and J by 4 bases, with 12 bases between. From germline, CDR1 is MGHRA and CDR2 YSYEKL. CDR3 loop: CASSQEPQLGYGYTF. Here the CDR3 DNA reads TGCGCCAGCAGCCAAGAACCTCAGTTGGGCTATGGCTACACCTTC.

V is TRBV4-1 and J is TRBJ2-5, with a tentative D call TRBD1 (5 bases). The tail of the sequence fits TRBJ2-7 better, so the J call may be wrong. CDR1 and CDR2 from the germline V gene are MGHRA and YSYEKL. This CDR3 is built from 13 residues. The CDR3 nucleotides read TGCGCCAGCAGACGTGACAGTAGCTACGAGCAGTACTTC. Translated, it gives CASRRDSSYEQYF.